These 15 T cell receptor beta chains originate from one sample sequenced in a study of T cells in Graves' hyperthyroidism and ophthalmopathy (dated by TCRdb to about 2019). Library generation was performed with multiplex PCR. Sequenced using an Illumina HiSeq 2000. The TCR beta CDR3 regions were amplified from the RNA transcripts. The first round of RT-PCR for the TCR CDR3 was performed with the HTBI primer set and the Qiagen OneStep RT-PCR kit. TCRdb's own reprocessing of the public reads used fastp at Q25 and MiXCR and kept productive beta chains. Each CDR3 protein gets just one entry, which takes the most common genes and DNA from the rows behind it. In all, the sample holds about 350,000 distinct CDR3 sequences, and 15% of those were seen once. About 21% of the sample goes to the ten largest clones. Sequenced input: blood. The receptors come from a woman aged 60-75 years with Graves' ophthalmopathy.

This clonotype was recorded many times. The chain has TRBV5-1 and TRBJ1-1; D is undetermined. V lost 0 bases to trimming and J lost 5 bases, with 5 bases between them. The CDR3 has 12 amino acids. Germline V lookup: CDR1 SGHRS, CDR2 YFSETQ. CDR3 in DNA: TGCGCCAGCAGCTTGGAAAGGACTGAAGCTTTCTTT. Protein sequence: CASSLERTEAFF.

This clonotype turned up a few times. This chain links TRBV27 with TRBJ2-5; tentatively, D is TRBD1 (5 bases). The CDR3 has 14 residues. Trimming took off 5 bases at V and 11 bases at J, with 21 bases between the two ends. CDR1 is MNHEY and CDR2 is SMNVEV in the germline V gene (reference sequence). CDR3 sequence: CASSPSDISDTQYF. The CDR3 DNA is TGTGCCAGCAGTCCATCGGACATCTCGGATACACAGTACTTC.

This chain connects TRBV5-4 to TRBJ1-2; 10 bases map to TRBD1. Germline CDR1 reads SGHNT; CDR2 reads YYREEE (reference sequence). This CDR3 is 15 amino acids long. V dropped 4 bases and J dropped 3; count of bases not matched to a gene: 6. This CDR3 is CASSLDRGRDYGYTF. CDR3 bases: TGTGCCAGCAGCCTCGACAGGGGGCGAGACTATGGCTACACCTTC.

This clonotype was observed many times. The chain couples TRBV24-1 to TRBJ1-5, with 11 positions matching TRBD1. Trimming cost V 0 bases and J 0 bases; bases outside gene matches: 9. From germline, CDR1 is KGHDR and CDR2 SFDVKD. This CDR3 has 20 residues. CDR3 protein: CATSDLQGDRGIYSNQPQHF. CDR3 DNA sequence: TGTGCCACCAGTGATTTGCAAGGGGACAGGGGGATTTATAGCAATCAGCCCCAGCATTTT.

This clonotype was counted ten times or more. The chain couples TRBV5-1 to TRBJ2-3; 8 bases match TRBD1. This CDR3 has 15 residues. Germline lookup yields CDR1 SGHRS and CDR2 YFSETQ. The ends lost 4 bases at V and 1 base at J; junction bases unmatched: 5. The CDR3 loop is CASSPLDRGTDTQYF. In nucleotides, the CDR3 is TGCGCCAGCAGCCCATTGGACAGGGGCACAGATACGCAGTATTTT. Full variable domain (outside the CDR3, taken from reference TRBV5-1 and TRBJ2-3): KAGVTQTPRYLIKTRGQQVTLSCSPISGHRSVSWYQQTPGQGLQFLFEYFSETQRNKGNFPGRFSGRQFSNSRSEMNVSTLELGDSALYLCASSPLDRGTDTQYFGPGTRLTVL.

This rearrangement joins TRBV2 to TRBJ2-7; TRBD1 matches at 11 bases. This CDR3 is built from 14 residues. J gave up 6 bases and V 6 bases, and 7 bases lay outside the gene matches. Germline V CDR1 and CDR2: SNHLY, FYNNEI. CDR3 bases: TGTGCCAGCAGCCTTGGGACAGGGGGGGTCGAGCAGTACTTC. Residues: CASSLGTGGVEQYF.

The chain joins TRBV7-3 to TRBJ2-3, with TRBD1 matching 7 bases. CDR1 and CDR2 (germline): SGHTA, FQGTGA. V shed 0 bases, J shed 2 bases, and the junction held 5 bases outside the gene matches. The CDR3 is 16 residues long. The CDR3 reads CASSLTSGQVTDTQYF. The CDR3 region has the DNA TGTGCCAGCAGCTTAACTTCCGGACAGGTCACAGATACGCAGTATTTT.

This clonotype was picked up many times. The rearrangement uses TRBV5-5 and TRBJ2-5; the D call may be TRBD1 or TRBD2 (5 bases each). This CDR3 has 14 amino acids. Germline V gives CDR1 SGHKS, CDR2 YYEKEE (reference sequence). V lost 1 base and J lost 4, with 11 bases in between. In DNA form, the CDR3 reads TGTGCCAGCAGCTTGAGCAGGGCGGGAGAGACCCAGTACTTC. Protein: CASSLSRAGETQYF.

This clonotype came up a few times. The rearrangement uses TRBV9 and TRBJ2-1, with TRBD2 matching 7 bases. The CDR3 runs 16 residues. The V gene end was trimmed by 0 bases and the J gene end by 0 bases; junction bases not matched to a gene: 3. Germline V gene lookup returns CDR1 SGDLS and CDR2 YYNGEE. The CDR3 coding sequence is TGTGCCAGCAGCGTAGAGGCTAGCGGCTCCTACAATGAGCAGTTCTTC. It is translated as CASSVEASGSYNEQFF.

This clonotype showed up many times. This rearrangement joins TRBV5-4 to TRBJ2-7; D is unclear. Germline V gene lookup returns CDR1 SGHNT and CDR2 YYREEE (reference sequence). The V and J ends lost 0 bases and 2 bases respectively, with 15 bases between them. This CDR3 contains 16 residues. CDR3 sequence: CASSLGAQVNTYEQYF. CDR3 bases: TGTGCCAGCAGCTTGGGGGCCCAGGTAAACACCTACGAGCAGTACTTC.

This clonotype appeared a few times. V is TRBV3-1 and J is TRBJ2-1; D gene uncertain. The CDR3 runs to 18 residues. The V gene lost 0 bases and the J gene lost 3 bases, with 18 bases spanning the gap. Germline CDR1 LGHDT, CDR2 YNNKEL (reference sequence). DNA for the CDR3: TGTGCCAGCAGCCAAGACCATCGGCTGGAAAAAGGCTACAATGAGCAGTTCTTC. Translation: CASSQDHRLEKGYNEQFF.

This clonotype showed up many times. The genes are TRBV28 and TRBJ2-5; D possibly corresponds to TRBD1 (6 bases). Germline CDR1 and CDR2: MDHEN and SYDVKM. The length of the CDR3 is 14 residues. V lost 5 bases to trimming and J lost 6 bases, with 16 bases between them. As DNA, the CDR3 is TGTGCCAGCAGTGCGCTAGGGGGTGGAAAGACCCAGTACTTC. It specifies CASSALGGGKTQYF.

At least ten counts were recorded for this clonotype. This chain connects TRBV6-5 to TRBJ1-1; D gene unclear. The CDR3 runs 13 residues. Germline lookup yields CDR1 MNHEY and CDR2 SVGAGI. Deletions cut 0 bases from V and 1 base from J, with 3 bases between. This CDR3 is CASSYSSNTEAFF. The CDR3 nucleotides are TGTGCCAGCAGTTACTCCTCGAACACTGAAGCTTTCTTT.

This clonotype occurred many times. This chain connects TRBV28 to TRBJ2-7; D uncertain. Germline V gene lookup returns CDR1 MDHEN and CDR2 SYDVKM. The CDR3 consists of 14 residues. Trimming took off 6 bases at V and 3 bases at J, with 15 bases between the two ends. DNA of the CDR3: TGTGCCAGCAGCCCTAGGCGAGCCGACTACGAGCAGTACTTC. Encoded protein: CASSPRRADYEQYF.

The sample holds a few counts of this clonotype. The chain employs TRBV6-1 and TRBJ1-2, with D possibly TRBD1 on 5 matching bases. This CDR3 comprises 13 residues. Germline V gives CDR1 MNHNS, CDR2 SASEGT. Trimming took off 7 bases at V and 3 bases at J, with 12 bases between the two ends. CDR3 loop: CASTKGRDYGYTF. The CDR3, as DNA: TGTGCCAGCACCAAGGGGAGGGACTATGGCTACACCTTC.